The 14 T cell receptor beta chains in this list originate from one sample, sequenced in a study of shared clonotypes between healthy human individuals (TCRdb year 2020). For the CD8 naive samples, CD45RO-negative cells were positively selected for CCR7, yielding a CD45RA+CCR7+ population from which TemRA cells were excluded. The library relied on the immunoSEQ multiplex PCR assay. Sourced from immuneACCESS, this table was stored by TCRdb with only in-frame sequences that have V and J called. A share of the clones is absent; for the studies checked, an unresolved V gene accounts for under half, and the remainder has no known explanation. The sample table shows around 2.1 million clones, and under 95% are seen once. The ten largest make up about 1.8% of the sample. Sequenced: naive CD8+ T cells from PBMCs. The cell subset or site label of this sample denotes: CD45RA+CCR7+. The origin of the receptors is a man in his late teens or twenties in good health. Some clones in this sample may be carry-over from other donors' samples.

The V call is TRBV27, the J call TRBJ1-2; 10 bases are a match to TRBD1. The length of the CDR3 is 13 residues. V was pared by 3 bases and J by 7 bases, with 2 bases of the junction left unmatched. The germline V gene encodes CDR1 MNHEY and CDR2 SMNVEV (reference sequence). In DNA, the CDR3 is TGTGCCAGCAGTTTTGGGACAGGGGTTGGCTACACCTTC. Translated: CASSFGTGVGYTF.

Details on this clone: The sample has other DNA sequences that encode this CDR3 too. The CDR3, as DNA: TGCGCCAGCAGCTGGACAGGGATGAACACTGAAGCTTTCTTT. Amino acid sequence: CASSWTGMNTEAFF. This rearrangement joins TRBV5-1 to TRBJ1-1; 8 nucleotides line up with TRBD1. The CDR3 runs to 14 residues. CDR1 is SGHRS and CDR2 is YFSETQ in the germline V gene. V trimming: 3 bases; J trimming: 0 bases; junction bases outside the gene matches: 1.

The genes are TRBV6-5 and TRBJ1-2, with unresolved D. CDR1 is MNHEY and CDR2 is SVGAGI in the germline V gene. There are 13 residues in the CDR3. Deletions cut 2 bases from V and 4 bases from J, with 8 bases between. The CDR3 is CASSYGHFYGYTF. Here the CDR3 DNA reads TGTGCCAGCAGTTACGGCCATTTCTATGGCTACACCTTC.

CDR3 amino acids: CASSLSGSGRGYEQYF. The CDR3 bases are TGTGCCAGCAGCCTTTCGGGGAGCGGGAGGGGGTACGAGCAGTACTTC. The chain has TRBV9 and TRBJ2-7, with 10 positions matching TRBD2. CDR1 SGDLS and CDR2 YYNGEE come from the germline V gene. The CDR3 sequence is 16 residues long. Trimming removed 4 bases from V and 4 bases from J; junction bases left unmatched: 11.

The CDR3 region has the DNA TGTGCCAGCAGCCCCCGTCAAACGGCGCAGCAGCCCCAGCATTTT. Amino acids: CASSPRQTAQQPQHF. V usage is TRBV6-1 and J usage is TRBJ1-5; D not resolved. Germline values: CDR1 MNHNS, CDR2 SASEGT. There are 15 residues in the CDR3. With 6 bases removed from V and 7 bases from J, the gap between germline ends came to 19 bases.

The chain uses TRBV4-1 and TRBJ2-7; D is uncertain. The germline gives CDR1 MGHRA, CDR2 YSYEKL. The CDR3 consists of 13 residues. The ends were cut back, 4 bases at V and 2 bases at J, with 9 bases in the middle. The CDR3 sequence: CASSPAQAYEQYF. The DNA for the CDR3 is TGCGCCAGCAGCCCCGCCCAGGCCTACGAGCAGTACTTC.

The rearrangement links TRBV6-6 to TRBJ2-3, with a tentative D call TRBD2 (6 bases). Germline loops: CDR1 MNHNY, CDR2 SVGAGI (reference sequence). This CDR3 is 15 amino acids long. Trimming left V 2 bases short and J 4 bases short, with 13 bases between. CDR3 residues: CASSYQGGLADTQYF. The CDR3 nucleotides are TGTGCCAGCAGTTACCAAGGAGGGCTAGCAGATACGCAGTATTTT.

The V gene is TRBV2, the J gene TRBJ2-3; D gene unclear. The CDR3 has 13 amino acids. Germline-derived CDR1 and CDR2 are SNHLY and FYNNEI. Trimming took off 6 bases at V and 3 bases at J, with 10 bases between the two ends. CDR3 residues: CASSATVTDTQYF. CDR3 nucleotide sequence: TGTGCCAGCAGCGCAACGGTGACAGATACGCAGTATTTT.

This chain uses TRBV29-1 with TRBJ2-7; D tentatively fits TRBD1 or TRBD2 (6 bases each). The V gene lost 2 bases and the J gene lost 1 base, with 12 bases spanning the gap. Germline V gene data show CDR1 as SQVTM and CDR2 as ANQGSEA. The CDR3 is 14 amino acids. CDR3 DNA: TGCAGCGTTGAATTTTGGGGGGCATCCTACGAGCAGTACTTC. Its protein product is CSVEFWGASYEQYF.

The CDR3 sequence: CASSVTGTSASNEQYF. The CDR3 DNA reads TGTGCCAGCAGCGTCACCGGGACTAGCGCCTCAAACGAGCAGTACTTC. This sequence joins TRBV2 and TRBJ2-7; 10 positions match TRBD2. From germline, CDR1 is SNHLY and CDR2 FYNNEI. The CDR3 runs to 16 residues. With V trimmed by 6 bases and J by 5 bases, 13 bases remained unmatched.

A word on this clone: Other nucleotide sequences from this sample produce the same CDR3. V usage is TRBV27 and J usage is TRBJ2-1; 7 positions agree with TRBD1. The germline CDR1 and CDR2 sequences are MNHEY and SMNVEV (reference sequence). This CDR3 has 15 residues. The V and J ends lost 2 bases and 0 bases, in that order; junction bases with no gene match: 1. CDR3 sequence (DNA): TGTGCCAGCAGTTTAGCAGGGGGCTCCTACAATGAGCAGTTCTTC. Its translation: CASSLAGGSYNEQFF.

V usage is TRBV27 and J usage is TRBJ2-3; TRBD2 aligns across 12 bases. The CDR3 has 18 residues. Germline V gene lookup returns CDR1 MNHEY and CDR2 SMNVEV (reference sequence). Trimming took 4 bases from V and 3 from J; bases not matched to a gene: 11. The CDR3 DNA reads TGTGCCAGCAGTTCCCCAGCACTAGCGGGGGGCCTTACAGATACGCAGTATTTT. This codes for CASSSPALAGGLTDTQYF.

The rearrangement joins TRBV7-2 to TRBJ1-2, with D possibly matching TRBD1 (6 bases). Germline loops: CDR1 SGHTA, CDR2 FQGNSA. The V and J ends lost 6 bases and 6 bases respectively, with 23 bases between them. The CDR3 covers 16 residues. As DNA, the CDR3 is TGTGCCAGCAGTTTGCGCGAACGGAGGGGGAAGGATGGCTACACCTTC. Amino acid sequence: CASSLRERRGKDGYTF.

The rearrangement joins TRBV19 to TRBJ2-7; perhaps TRBD2 as D (6 bases). The CDR3 has 15 amino acids. The V and J ends lost 6 bases and 5 bases respectively, with 20 bases between them. The germline CDR1 and CDR2 sequences are LNHDA and SQIVND (reference sequence). The CDR3 bases are TGTGCCAGTAGCACTCGGGGCGGGATCCCCCACGAGCAGTACTTC. Translating it yields CASSTRGGIPHEQYF.